Below, 17 T cell receptor beta chains from the same sample are listed, as sequenced in a study of radiotherapy plus CTLA-4 blockade in lung cancer (dated by TCRdb to 2016 to 2018). The library was obtained by the immunoSEQ multiplex PCR assay. TCRdb stores this immuneACCESS table with in-frame sequences only. Part of the clones is absent; in the studies checked, under half of the shortfall reflects unresolved V genes, and no reason is known for the rest. The sample table lists some 120,000 clones, around 84% of them with a count of one. The top ten constitute around 3.3% of the sample. This material consisted of peripheral blood, taken from a patient treated with radiotherapy plus ipilimumab. All receptors derive from a human donor with non-small cell lung cancer that progressed on radiotherapy plus ipilimumab. Some clones in this sample may be carry-over from other donors' samples.

On this clone: Other nucleotide sequences in the sample specify the same CDR3. The chain has TRBV5-4 and TRBJ1-2; D might be TRBD1 (5 bases). V was pared by 4 bases and J by 3 bases, with 10 bases between. From germline, CDR1 is SGHNT and CDR2 YYREEE (reference sequence). The CDR3 has 13 amino acids. The CDR3 sequence is CASSPDTYYGYTF. The DNA of the CDR3 is TGTGCCAGCAGCCCGGACACTTACTATGGCTACACCTTC.

This clone occurred once. The chain joins TRBV9 to TRBJ2-7; D is ambiguous. The V gene lost 0 bases and the J gene lost 9 bases, with 13 bases spanning the gap. Per the germline V gene, CDR1 is SGDLS and CDR2 is YYNGEE. The CDR3 loop spans 13 amino acids. The CDR3 sequence: CASSVEDGSGQYF. CDR3 sequence (DNA): TGTGCCAGCAGCGTAGAAGACGGGTCAGGGCAGTACTTC.

This chain connects TRBV10-2 to TRBJ2-5; D may be TRBD1 (6 bases). Trimming removed 7 bases from V and 5 bases from J, with 17 bases in between. The CDR3 totals 14 residues. CDR1 and CDR2 from the germline V gene are WSHSY and SAAADI. CDR3 coding DNA: TGCGCCAGCAAAACCTTACAGGGTTGGGAGACCCAGTACTTC. Translated, it gives CASKTLQGWETQYF.

The chain has TRBV13 and TRBJ2-3; tentatively, D is TRBD1 (5 bases). The germline gives CDR1 PRHDT, CDR2 FYEKMQ (reference sequence). The CDR3 loop spans 14 amino acids. Trimming stripped 0 bases from V and 4 bases from J, with 8 bases between. The CDR3 sequence: CASSLGQGSDTQYF. The CDR3 region has the DNA TGTGCCAGCAGCTTAGGGCAGGGATCAGATACGCAGTATTTT.

V gene TRBV19 combines with J gene TRBJ2-2, with D tentatively TRBD2 (7 bases). V was cut by 8 bases and J by 7 bases, with 17 bases left in between. Germline V lookup: CDR1 LNHDA, CDR2 SQIVND (reference sequence). CDR3 length equals 14 residues. Here the CDR3 DNA reads TGTGCCAGTGAAAACGGGGGGCGAAGCGGGGAGCTGTTTTTT. Protein: CASENGGRSGELFF.

CDR3 sequence (DNA): TGTGCCAGCTCACCACCGAGGGCGCGAGGCTACACCTTC. Translating gives CASSPPRARGYTF. The chain joins TRBV18 to TRBJ1-2; unclear D gene. Germline V gene lookup returns CDR1 KGHSH and CDR2 LQKENI. The CDR3 is 13 amino acids. Trimming pared 0 bases from V and 8 bases from J, leaving 10 bases between.

This chain uses TRBV19 with TRBJ2-7; D unresolved. The germline gives CDR1 LNHDA, CDR2 SQIVND (reference sequence). The CDR3 totals 15 residues. V lost 3 bases and J 0 bases, leaving 12 bases between the germline ends. In nucleotides, the CDR3 is TGTGCCAGTAGTATCGGACCCACGGCCTCCTACGAGCAGTACTTC. Translated, it gives CASSIGPTASYEQYF.

V usage is TRBV5-1 and J usage is TRBJ1-6, with 9 bases matching TRBD1. The CDR3 has 14 residues. Unmatched junction bases numbered 5, after V lost 3 bases and J lost 10 bases. Germline CDR1 SGHRS, CDR2 YFSETQ. The DNA for the CDR3 is TGCGCCAGCAGCTCGGGACAGGGTGGATCACCCCTCCACTTT. It specifies CASSSGQGGSPLHF. Together with reference TRBV5-1 and TRBJ1-6, the CDR3 gives the full variable domain: KAGVTQTPRYLIKTRGQQVTLSCSPISGHRSVSWYQQTPGQGLQFLFEYFSETQRNKGNFPGRFSGRQFSNSRSEMNVSTLELGDSALYLCASSSGQGGSPLHFGNGTRLTVT.

V usage is TRBV9 and J usage is TRBJ2-5, with D possibly matching TRBD2 (6 bases). The ends were cut back, 1 base at V and 5 bases at J, with 9 bases in the middle. The CDR3 totals 13 residues. Germline-derived CDR1 and CDR2 are SGDLS and YYNGEE. The CDR3 reads CASSVTGRETQYF. As DNA, the CDR3 is TGTGCCAGCAGCGTAACGGGGAGGGAGACCCAGTACTTC.

This clone occurred many times. The rearrangement joins TRBV4-2 to TRBJ1-2, with 7 positions matching TRBD1. V was pared by 7 bases and J by 3 bases, with 23 bases of the junction left unmatched. CDR3 length equals 19 residues. Germline-derived CDR1 and CDR2 are LGHNA and YNFKEQ. CDR3 amino acids: CASTETRGTAHLSDYGYTF. In DNA, the CDR3 is TGTGCCAGCACCGAAACTCGGGGGACAGCACATCTTTCGGACTATGGCTACACCTTC.

The rearrangement uses TRBV7-9 and TRBJ1-3, with a possible D match to TRBD1 (6 bases). V lost 0 bases and J lost 0, with 12 bases in between. The V gene's germline CDR1 is SEHNR and CDR2 FQNEAQ (reference sequence). This CDR3 region has 17 residues. The DNA for the CDR3 is TGTGCCAGCAGCTTAGCGACAGGCTCGTACTCTGGAAACACCATATATTTT. It encodes CASSLATGSYSGNTIYF.

This clone was seen more than once but under ten times. The CDR3: CASSVLSGNTIYF. CDR3 in DNA: TGTGCCAGCAGCGTATTATCTGGAAACACCATATATTTT. The gene calls are TRBV9 and TRBJ1-3; D remains unclear. Looked up from germline, CDR1 is SGDLS and CDR2 is YYNGEE. The CDR3 spans 13 residues. Trimming took off 1 base at V and 1 base at J, with 3 bases between the two ends. Combining the CDR3 with reference TRBV9 and TRBJ1-3 gives the whole variable domain DSGVTQTPKHLITATGQRVTLRCSPRSGDLSVYWYQQSLDQGLQFLIQYYNGEERAKGNILERFSAQQFPDLHSELNLSSLELGDSALYFCASSVLSGNTIYFGEGSWLTVV.

The chain uses TRBV6-6 and TRBJ2-7; D may be TRBD2 (6 bases). The ends were cut back, 4 bases at V and 5 bases at J, with 15 bases in the middle. The CDR3 loop spans 14 amino acids. From germline, CDR1 is MNHNY and CDR2 SVGAGI (reference sequence). The CDR3 coding sequence is TGTGCCAGCAGTTTGCAAGGGGAGGTGAACGAGCAGTACTTC. It codes for CASSLQGEVNEQYF.

This chain connects TRBV5-1 to TRBJ1-6, with a tentative D call TRBD1 (6 bases). The V gene's germline CDR1 is SGHRS and CDR2 YFSETQ. The CDR3 consists of 16 residues. V was pared by 1 base and J by 1 base, with 9 bases between. The CDR3 nucleotides read TGCGCCAGCAGCTTGACGGGGGCATCCTATAATTCACCCCTCCACTTT. Protein: CASSLTGASYNSPLHF.

CDR3 sequence: CASSEGGGLYEQYF. In DNA form, the CDR3 reads TGTGCCAGCAGTGAAGGGGGGGGACTCTACGAGCAGTACTTC. The chain joins TRBV6-5 to TRBJ2-7, with D maybe TRBD2 (7 bases). The V end lost 5 bases, the J end lost 3 bases, and 14 bases lay between the germline ends. This CDR3 contains 14 residues. Germline V gives CDR1 MNHEY, CDR2 SVGAGI.

The chain joins TRBV7-2 to TRBJ1-3; D gene unclear. The CDR3 runs to 18 residues. V shed 1 base and J shed 0 bases, with 16 bases lying between them. Germline V lookup: CDR1 SGHTA, CDR2 FQGNSA. The CDR3 spells CASSLVPPPTYSGNTIYF. The CDR3 DNA reads as TGTGCCAGCAGCTTAGTCCCTCCCCCGACTTACTCTGGAAACACCATATATTTT.

In this sample, this clone turned up a few times. V is TRBV6-1 and J is TRBJ2-7; D possibly uses TRBD1 or TRBD2 (5 bases each). The CDR3 loop spans 15 amino acids. Germline lookup yields CDR1 MNHNS and CDR2 SASEGT. Trimming cost V 2 bases and J 2 bases, with 13 bases left between them. This CDR3 reads CASSEPGTFAYEQYF. The CDR3 DNA reads as TGTGCCAGCAGTGAACCGGGGACCTTTGCCTACGAGCAGTACTTC.